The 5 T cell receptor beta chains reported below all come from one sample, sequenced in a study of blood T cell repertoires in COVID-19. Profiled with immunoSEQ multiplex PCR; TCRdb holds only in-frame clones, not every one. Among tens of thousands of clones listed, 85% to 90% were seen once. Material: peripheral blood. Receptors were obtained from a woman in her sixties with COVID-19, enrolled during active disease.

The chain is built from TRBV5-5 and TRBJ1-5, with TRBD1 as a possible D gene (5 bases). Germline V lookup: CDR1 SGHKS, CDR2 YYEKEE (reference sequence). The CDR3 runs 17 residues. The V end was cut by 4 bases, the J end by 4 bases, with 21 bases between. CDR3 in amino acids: CASSPHGAGPLNQPQHF. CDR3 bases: TGTGCCAGCAGCCCCCATGGGGCAGGGCCCTTAAATCAGCCCCAGCATTTT.

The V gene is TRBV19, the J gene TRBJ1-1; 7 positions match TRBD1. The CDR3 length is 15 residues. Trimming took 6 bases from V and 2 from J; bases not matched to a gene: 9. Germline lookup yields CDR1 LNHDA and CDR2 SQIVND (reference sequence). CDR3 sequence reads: CASRPGTVPNTEAFF. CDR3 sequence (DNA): TGTGCCAGTAGACCCGGGACAGTACCCAACACTGAAGCTTTCTTT.

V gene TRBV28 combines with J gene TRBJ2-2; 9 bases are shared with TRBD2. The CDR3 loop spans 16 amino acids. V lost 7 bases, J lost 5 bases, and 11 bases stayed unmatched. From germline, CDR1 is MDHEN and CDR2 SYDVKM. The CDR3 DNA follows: TGTGCCAGCACCCCCCCGACGCTAGCGGGAACCGGGGAGCTGTTTTTT. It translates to CASTPPTLAGTGELFF.

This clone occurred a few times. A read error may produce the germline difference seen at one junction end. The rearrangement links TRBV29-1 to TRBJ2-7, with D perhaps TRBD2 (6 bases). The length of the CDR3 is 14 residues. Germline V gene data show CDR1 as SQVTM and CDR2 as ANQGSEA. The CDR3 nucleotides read TGCAGCGTCGAAGCTGGGGGGAGAGGCTACGAGCAGTACTTC. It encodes CSVEAGGRGYEQYF.

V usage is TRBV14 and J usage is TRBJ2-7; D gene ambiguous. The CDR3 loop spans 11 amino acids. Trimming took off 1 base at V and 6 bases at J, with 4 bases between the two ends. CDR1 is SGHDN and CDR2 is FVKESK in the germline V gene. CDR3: CASSQVAEQYF. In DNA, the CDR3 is TGTGCCAGCAGCCAAGTGGCCGAGCAGTACTTC.